This is a list of T cell receptor beta chains from one sample in a study of response to subunit inactivated influenza vaccine. TCRdb re-analysed the RT-PCR reads in MiXCR, keeping a single row per CDR3 protein. The sample contains around 300,000 distinct CDR3 sequences, roughly 22% of which appear only once. The sample here was PBMCs from blood, taken less than 22 months after vaccination. These receptors were collected from a man aged 50 to 75 who received an inactivated influenza vaccine. Both conserved end residues are part of each CDR3. Fields, in order: J gene, V gene, CDR3 protein.

J gene: TRBJ2-2; V gene: TRBV19; CDR3 protein: CASSNTGTTPVGELFF
J gene: TRBJ1-2; V gene: TRBV7-2; CDR3 protein: CASSLNRGTESGTF
J gene: TRBJ2-3; V gene: TRBV6-1; CDR3 protein: CASSPTGVLDTQYF
J gene: TRBJ2-3; V gene: TRBV5-1; CDR3 protein: CASSLGPTGTATNTQYF
J gene: TRBJ2-7; V gene: TRBV4-3; CDR3 protein: CASSRGTGPSYEQYF
J gene: TRBJ2-3; V gene: TRBV12-3/TRBV12-4; CDR3 protein: CASSGNRDTQYF
J gene: TRBJ1-1; V gene: TRBV7-8; CDR3 protein: CASSLELRATEAFF
J gene: TRBJ1-2; V gene: TRBV5-5; CDR3 protein: CASGSERGTVVYGYTF
J gene: TRBJ1-5; V gene: TRBV12-3/TRBV12-4; CDR3 protein: CASSGTGFSNQPQHF
J gene: TRBJ1-4; V gene: TRBV28; CDR3 protein: CASRVDWGKLFF
J gene: TRBJ1-5; V gene: TRBV10-3; CDR3 protein: CASGGTLVQPQHF
J gene: TRBJ2-5; V gene: TRBV7-9; CDR3 protein: CASSVLWGTQYF
J gene: TRBJ2-1; V gene: TRBV6-6; CDR3 protein: CASNEDIPNEQFF
J gene: TRBJ1-1; V gene: TRBV20-1; CDR3 protein: CSARDRLFTEAFF
J gene: TRBJ1-1; V gene: TRBV4-1; CDR3 protein: CASSQGGSRSATEAFF
J gene: TRBJ2-4; V gene: TRBV5-6; CDR3 protein: CASSPPQDSSGGAWAKNIQYF
J gene: TRBJ2-2; V gene: TRBV15; CDR3 protein: CATSSYTGGYVDGELFF
J gene: TRBJ1-2; V gene: TRBV19; CDR3 protein: CAGRTAGVYGYTF
J gene: TRBJ1-5; V gene: TRBV20-1; CDR3 protein: CSARDGRGSQPQHF
J gene: TRBJ2-1; V gene: TRBV7-8; CDR3 protein: CASSRMDPLAGGSNEQFF
J gene: TRBJ1-4; V gene: TRBV20-1; CDR3 protein: CSASVAGPNEKLFF
J gene: TRBJ1-6; V gene: TRBV6-5; CDR3 protein: CASSYAILGGNSPLHF
J gene: TRBJ2-3; V gene: TRBV29-1; CDR3 protein: CSVDISGGSGQYF
J gene: TRBJ1-4; V gene: TRBV4-3; CDR3 protein: CASRRIEATNEKLFF
J gene: TRBJ1-4; V gene: TRBV19; CDR3 protein: CASSGRRANEKLFF
J gene: TRBJ1-1; V gene: TRBV28; CDR3 protein: CASTVPGLQGKLNTEAFF
J gene: TRBJ1-5; V gene: TRBV6-1; CDR3 protein: CASRGTGNSNQPQHF
J gene: TRBJ1-4; V gene: TRBV20-1; CDR3 protein: CSARVTGATNEKLFF
J gene: TRBJ2-5; V gene: TRBV4-2; CDR3 protein: CASSQGQGVETQYF
J gene: TRBJ1-2; V gene: TRBV29-1; CDR3 protein: CSFAGTGANYGYTF
J gene: TRBJ2-5; V gene: TRBV20-1; CDR3 protein: CSARDQRKTQYF
J gene: TRBJ2-5; V gene: TRBV28; CDR3 protein: CASSLDRDRVSETQYF
J gene: TRBJ1-5; V gene: TRBV4-1; CDR3 protein: CASSQDRGGLGQPQHF
J gene: TRBJ2-3; V gene: TRBV27; CDR3 protein: CASSLAGLGVDTQYF
J gene: TRBJ2-1; V gene: TRBV5-1; CDR3 protein: CASRLGTGRNNEQFF
J gene: TRBJ2-4; V gene: TRBV5-1; CDR3 protein: CASSPATTQKNIQYF
J gene: TRBJ1-1; V gene: TRBV20-1; CDR3 protein: CSAPVGAEAFF
J gene: TRBJ1-4; V gene: TRBV19; CDR3 protein: CASSIPLRVATNEKLFF
J gene: TRBJ2-3; V gene: TRBV28; CDR3 protein: CASSSVSSTDTQYF
J gene: TRBJ1-1; V gene: TRBV18; CDR3 protein: CASSRPLGREPEAFF
J gene: TRBJ2-5; V gene: TRBV20-1; CDR3 protein: CSATAGLASGETQYF
J gene: TRBJ1-1; V gene: TRBV6-1; CDR3 protein: CASRKGLRVVAEAFF
J gene: TRBJ1-2; V gene: TRBV6-2/TRBV6-3; CDR3 protein: CASGDSSHSGYTF
J gene: TRBJ2-3; V gene: TRBV4-3; CDR3 protein: CASSQAEGWSDTQYF
J gene: TRBJ2-2; V gene: TRBV21-1; CDR3 protein: CASSKPAGTSGSYNGELFF
J gene: TRBJ2-2; V gene: TRBV6-5; CDR3 protein: CASSYGGARGVNGGELFF
J gene: TRBJ1-5; V gene: TRBV20-1; CDR3 protein: CSARDPGGLGQPQHF
J gene: TRBJ1-2; V gene: TRBV7-9; CDR3 protein: CASSLGQVGQGGYTF
J gene: TRBJ1-2; V gene: TRBV19; CDR3 protein: CASIGTGGKGGYTF
J gene: TRBJ2-7; V gene: TRBV27; CDR3 protein: CASSPPGGRRYEQYF
J gene: TRBJ2-7; V gene: TRBV5-5; CDR3 protein: CASSWTSHEQYF
J gene: TRBJ2-7; V gene: TRBV11-2; CDR3 protein: CASSPSGGSGYEQYF
J gene: TRBJ2-1; V gene: TRBV11-1; CDR3 protein: CASRETGSYGEQFF
J gene: TRBJ2-3; V gene: TRBV20-1; CDR3 protein: CSARTSGGRTDTQYF
J gene: TRBJ1-2; V gene: TRBV20-1; CDR3 protein: CSAGPTREEGGYTF
J gene: TRBJ1-1; V gene: TRBV12-3/TRBV12-4; CDR3 protein: CASTTWPGGAFF
J gene: TRBJ1-2; V gene: TRBV5-4; CDR3 protein: CASSLAGHPGGGYTF
J gene: TRBJ1-5; V gene: TRBV5-1; CDR3 protein: CASSPEGFQPQHF